A single sample gave rise to the 18 T cell receptor beta chains below, sequenced in a study of CD4 T cells in relation to SARS-CoV-2 and coronaviruses. Data came from immunoSEQ multiplex PCR; TCRdb stores just in-frame clones and leaves some out. This sample has 15,000 to 25,000 clones, with over 70% found just once. Their antigen targets remain unknown. CD4+ T cells from unexposed donors were obtained before the COVID-19 pandemic (2011-2018). CD4+ T cells were isolated from the cells after 10 days of culture. Sequencing input: CD4+ T cells from PBMCs, cultured in vitro. The receptors derive from a human donor in good health.

The rearrangement links TRBV9 to TRBJ1-6, with D uncertain. Germline-derived CDR1 and CDR2 are SGDLS and YYNGEE. With 3 bases removed from V and 2 bases from J, the gap between germline ends came to 6 bases. The CDR3 totals 14 residues. Here the CDR3 DNA reads TGTGCCAGCAGCGCCGTCGCCTATAATTCACCCCTCCACTTT. Encoded protein: CASSAVAYNSPLHF.

The CDR3 DNA reads TGTGCCAGCAGCGAGAGATTTGTGGGCGAGCAGTACTTC. As protein: CASSERFVGEQYF. The genes are TRBV9 and TRBJ2-7; D gene uncertain. In germline, CDR1 is SGDLS, CDR2 YYNGEE. V lost 3 bases and J lost 6, with 13 bases in between. The CDR3 extends over 13 amino acids.

The gene calls are TRBV6-2 or TRBV6-3 and TRBJ2-7; weak D call: TRBD1 (6 bases). The CDR3 has 15 residues. With 4 bases removed from V and 3 bases from J, the gap between germline ends came to 16 bases. From germline, CDR1 is MNHEY and CDR2 SVGEGT. CDR3 protein: CASSSPTGRRYEQYF. The DNA of the CDR3 is TGTGCCAGCAGTTCACCGACAGGAAGGCGCTACGAGCAGTACTTC.

This clone is judged medium-sized. The chain recombines TRBV4-3 with TRBJ2-1; 8 nucleotides match TRBD2. V gave up 1 base and J gave up 8 bases; unmatched junction bases: 10. The CDR3 runs 16 residues. CDR1 and CDR2 from the germline V gene are LGHNA and YSLEER. CDR3 coding DNA: TGCGCCAGCAGCCAAGGGTCGGGGGGGCTTGACGATGAGCAGTTCTTC. Translation gives CASSQGSGGLDDEQFF.

This clone was seen a handful of times. V usage is TRBV19 and J usage is TRBJ2-3; 9 positions agree with TRBD1. V lost 4 bases, J lost 0 bases, and 11 bases stayed unmatched. This CDR3 is 18 amino acids long. CDR1 is LNHDA, CDR2 SQIVND, per germline (reference sequence). The CDR3 is CASSSLGQGFSSTDTQYF. CDR3 DNA sequence: TGTGCCAGTAGTAGTCTGGGACAGGGCTTCTCTAGCACAGATACGCAGTATTTT.

The rearrangement links TRBV30 to TRBJ2-1; D ambiguous. Germline assignment: CDR1 GTSNPN and CDR2 SVGIG (reference sequence). Trimming took off 0 bases at V and 12 bases at J, with 12 bases between the two ends. The CDR3 is 12 amino acids. The CDR3 spells CAWSVLEELQFF. The CDR3, as DNA: TGTGCCTGGAGTGTATTAGAGGAATTGCAGTTCTTC. Supplemented by reference TRBV30 and TRBJ2-1, the full variable domain reads SQTIHQWPATLVQPVGSPLSLECTVEGTSNPNLYWYRQAAGRGLQLLFYSVGIGQISSEVPQNLSASRPQDRQFILSSKKLLLSDSGFYLCAWSVLEELQFFGPGTRLTVL.

V gene TRBV9 combines with J gene TRBJ2-1; 10 positions match TRBD2. Per germline, CDR1 SGDLS and CDR2 YYNGEE. J was trimmed by 3 bases and V by 2 bases; bases with no gene match: 8. The CDR3 runs 17 residues. CDR3 in DNA: TGTGCCAGCAGCGTCGGGCTAGCGGGGGCCTACTACAATGAGCAGTTCTTC. Its protein is CASSVGLAGAYYNEQFF.

V usage is TRBV18 and J usage is TRBJ1-3; tentative D call: TRBD1 (5 bases). Trimming left V 3 bases short and J 7 bases short, with 10 bases between. This CDR3 has 13 residues. CDR1 KGHSH and CDR2 LQKENI come from the germline V gene. CDR3 nucleotides: TGTGCCAGCTCACCTGGGGGATCTAACACCATATATTTT. Protein product: CASSPGGSNTIYF.

This clone has more than one count but fewer than ten. This chain uses TRBV25-1 with TRBJ1-2; D unresolved. Germline CDR1 MGHDK, CDR2 SYGVNS. V was pared by 3 bases and J by 8 bases, with 13 bases between. This CDR3 is built from 13 residues. The CDR3 DNA sequence: TGTGCCAGCAGTGACCCAGTCATCGAGGGCTACACCTTC. This codes for CASSDPVIEGYTF.

This clone was seen a handful of times. This chain connects TRBV5-4 to TRBJ2-1; D is unclear. This CDR3 spans 11 amino acids. Germline values: CDR1 SGHNT, CDR2 YYREEE (reference sequence). Trimming removed 3 bases at V and 2 bases at J, with 0 bases between. CDR3 residues: CASSSYNEQFF. CDR3 DNA: TGTGCCAGCAGCTCCTACAATGAGCAGTTCTTC.

This clone was seen just once. The chain joins TRBV29-1 to TRBJ2-7; unclear D gene. Trimming took off 4 bases at V and 7 bases at J, with 17 bases between the two ends. CDR3 length: 13 amino acids. CDR1 and CDR2 from the germline V gene are SQVTM and ANQGSEA. DNA for the CDR3: TGCAGCGTTGTGAGGTCAGGAGCTGGGGAGCAGTACTTC. The encoded protein is CSVVRSGAGEQYF.

J is TRBJ1-1 and V is TRBV29-1, with 11 nucleotides matching TRBD1. V shed 4 bases, J shed 7 bases, and the junction held 14 bases outside the gene matches. The V gene's germline CDR1 is SQVTM and CDR2 ANQGSEA. The CDR3 is made up of 16 amino acids. Here the CDR3 DNA reads TGCAGCGTTGTGGGGCCGGGACAGGGGGGTTCGGGTGAAGCTTTCTTT. It translates to CSVVGPGQGGSGEAFF.

J is TRBJ1-2 and V is TRBV6-2 or TRBV6-3, with TRBD1 as a possible D gene (6 bases). Germline assignment: CDR1 MNHEY and CDR2 SVGEGT. Trimming removed 4 bases at V and 5 bases at J, with 23 bases between. The CDR3 is 17 residues long. CDR3: CASSSATGTALPYGYTF. The CDR3 DNA sequence: TGTGCCAGCAGTTCCGCAACAGGGACCGCATTACCTTATGGCTACACCTTC.

This rearrangement joins TRBV7-8 to TRBJ2-5; TRBD2 agrees at 10 bases. Germline V gene data show CDR1 as SGHVS and CDR2 as FQNEAQ. This CDR3 comprises 15 residues. V dropped 5 bases and J dropped 1; count of bases not matched to a gene: 4. In DNA, the CDR3 is TGTGCCAGCAGCCTAGGACTAGCGGCCCAAGAGACCCAGTACTTC. It codes for CASSLGLAAQETQYF.

The V call is TRBV25-1, the J call TRBJ2-7; 9 bases match TRBD1. The CDR3 extends over 14 amino acids. With V trimmed by 4 bases and J by 5 bases, 6 bases remained unmatched. The V gene's germline CDR1 is MGHDK and CDR2 SYGVNS. CDR3 sequence (DNA): TGTGCCAGCAGTGGAGGGACAGGGAAGAACGAGCAGTACTTC. This codes for CASSGGTGKNEQYF.

The chain is built from TRBV7-9 and TRBJ2-7; TRBD1 might be the D (6 bases). The CDR3 sequence is 15 residues long. Deletions cut 1 base from V and 3 bases from J, with 13 bases between. Per germline, CDR1 SEHNR and CDR2 FQNEAQ (reference sequence). DNA for the CDR3: TGTGCCAGCAGCTTAGGGACAGTGGGATTCTACGAGCAGTACTTC. Translated: CASSLGTVGFYEQYF.

The CDR3 DNA is TGTGCCAGCAGTTTTCGCCCCCGGGGTGAGCAGTTCTTC. This codes for CASSFRPRGEQFF. The V gene is TRBV27, the J gene TRBJ2-1, with a tentative D call TRBD2 (5 bases). The CDR3 spans 13 residues. The V and J ends lost 3 bases and 9 bases respectively, with 12 bases between them. Per germline, CDR1 MNHEY and CDR2 SMNVEV (reference sequence).

This clone was seen a single time. This chain connects TRBV18 to TRBJ2-4, with D tentatively TRBD1 or TRBD2 (5 bases each). V was cut by 0 bases and J by 8 bases, with 14 bases left in between. The CDR3 runs 15 residues. Germline V lookup: CDR1 KGHSH, CDR2 LQKENI. The chain's CDR3 is CASSPPGSRGDIQYF. The CDR3 coding sequence is TGTGCCAGCTCACCACCAGGGTCTCGAGGGGACATTCAGTACTTC.